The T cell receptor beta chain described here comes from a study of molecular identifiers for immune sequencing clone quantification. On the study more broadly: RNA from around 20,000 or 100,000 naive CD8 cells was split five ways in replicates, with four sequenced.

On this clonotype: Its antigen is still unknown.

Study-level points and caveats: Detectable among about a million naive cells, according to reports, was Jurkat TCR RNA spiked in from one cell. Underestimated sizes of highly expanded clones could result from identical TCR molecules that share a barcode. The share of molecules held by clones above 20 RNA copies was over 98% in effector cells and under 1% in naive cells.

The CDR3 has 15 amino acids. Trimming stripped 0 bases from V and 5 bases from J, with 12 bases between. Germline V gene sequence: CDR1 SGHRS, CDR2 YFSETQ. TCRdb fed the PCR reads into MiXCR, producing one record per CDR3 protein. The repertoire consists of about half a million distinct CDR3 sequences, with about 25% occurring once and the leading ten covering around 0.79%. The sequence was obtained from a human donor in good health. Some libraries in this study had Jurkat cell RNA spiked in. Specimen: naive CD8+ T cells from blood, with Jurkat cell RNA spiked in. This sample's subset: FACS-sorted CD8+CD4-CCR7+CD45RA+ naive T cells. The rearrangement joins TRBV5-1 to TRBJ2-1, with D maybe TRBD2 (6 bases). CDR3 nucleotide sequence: TGCGCCAGCAGCTTGGTAGGGCCGGGGGACAATGAGCAGTTCTTC. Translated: CASSLVGPGDNEQFF. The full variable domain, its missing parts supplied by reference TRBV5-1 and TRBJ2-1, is KAGVTQTPRYLIKTRGQQVTLSCSPISGHRSVSWYQQTPGQGLQFLFEYFSETQRNKGNFPGRFSGRQFSNSRSEMNVSTLELGDSALYLCASSLVGPGDNEQFFGPGTRLTVL.